These T cell receptor beta chains were read from a single sample in a study of Tregs in tolerant kidney transplant recipients. Profiling relied on immunoSEQ multiplex PCR, and the TCRdb table lists in-frame clones only, not all of them. The sample records more than 95,000 clones, 92% being singletons. Sample: CD4+ T cells from blood. These receptors were taken from a human donor in good health. Each CDR3 is given without its conserved first and last residue.

CDR3 protein	V gene	J gene
ASSLSQGSGKLF	TRBV25-1	TRBJ1-4
ASSRLAGDYNEQF	TRBV7-2	TRBJ2-1
ASSRERRVDTQY	TRBV19	TRBJ2-3
ASSSGQGLETQY	TRBV11-3	TRBJ2-5
ASSLDLDRNTEAF	TRBV11-2	TRBJ1-1
ASSFVRGLTEAF	TRBV27	TRBJ1-1
ATSRDPRDRGTEAF	TRBV15	TRBJ1-1
ASSIRGDTQY	TRBV7-9	TRBJ2-3
ACASGSYEQY	TRBV30	TRBJ2-7
ASTMNTDTQY	TRBV5-1	TRBJ2-3
ASSHGVNNEQF	TRBV11-2	TRBJ2-1
ASSSLAGTRYEQY	TRBV7-3	TRBJ2-7
ASSQPRGGRHNEQF	TRBV4-1	TRBJ2-1
ASSLGLRRDSTDTQY	TRBV7-9	TRBJ2-3
ASSLKSGDFYNEQF	TRBV18	TRBJ2-1
ASNQGIQPQH	TRBV6-6	TRBJ1-5
ASSLTGTTEQY	TRBV11-2	TRBJ2-7
ASSRGTFYNTGELF	TRBV28	TRBJ2-2
ASSLSLGGLGQPQH	TRBV7-9	TRBJ1-5
ASSESAGMAF	TRBV10-2	TRBJ1-1
ASSEIGGETQY	TRBV6-4	TRBJ2-5
ASSLRRDTDTQY	TRBV7-3	TRBJ2-3
ASSTGTSGRWNEQF	TRBV5-1	TRBJ2-1
ASSPRDTFYEQY	TRBV7-6	TRBJ2-7
ASSINRGGELF	TRBV19	TRBJ2-2
ASSDFSGGSYEQY	TRBV10-1	TRBJ2-7
ASSHEGTGYYEQY	TRBV7-2	TRBJ2-7
ASSRGPPDSPLH	TRBV4-1	TRBJ1-6
ASSMSWGELF	TRBV19	TRBJ2-2
ASSPAVGRGHNEQF	TRBV18	TRBJ2-1
SVETLLAGRYNEQF	TRBV29-1	TRBJ2-1
ASSARDRRRNTEAF	TRBV19	TRBJ1-1
ASSPALHNEQF	TRBV4-1	TRBJ2-1
SVLRDRGSYEQY	TRBV29-1	TRBJ2-7
ASSGWLVAPGDTDTQY	TRBV2	TRBJ2-3
ASSLGTGISRGYT	TRBV5-6	TRBJ1-2
ASSLVGPGDTEAF	TRBV5-1	TRBJ1-1
SVRFANTGELF	TRBV29-1	TRBJ2-2
ASRRGGAFGYT	TRBV6-5	TRBJ1-2
ATGTTGGAFGYT	TRBV7-2	TRBJ1-2
ASSFSTVSTDTQY	TRBV27	TRBJ2-3
ASSEVGVGNTIY	TRBV6-1	TRBJ1-3
ASSEVWGIAGNTIY	TRBV6-1	TRBJ1-3
ASSDFNLAGVTDTQY	TRBV6-1	TRBJ2-3
ASTSGGGNEQY	TRBV2	TRBJ2-7
ASSEGGVYGYT	TRBV6-1	TRBJ1-2
ASSLRWGSPNQPQH	TRBV5-5	TRBJ1-5
AISELAALTNQPQH	TRBV10-3	TRBJ1-5